Given below is one T cell receptor (beta chain) in context. The antigen remains undetermined. Assay used: immunoSEQ multiplex PCR; TCRdb lists only in-frame clones, some missing. This sample carries 100,000 to 150,000 clones, around 83% of them seen once, and the ten largest clones take 12%. These data are taken from a study of T cell responses to AZD1222 COVID-19 vaccine. The germline gives CDR1 SGHRS, CDR2 YFSETQ. Trimming took off 0 bases at V and 3 bases at J, with 16 bases between the two ends. The CDR3 contains 16 residues. Study-wide findings and caveats: Most donors were white British and more were female, and clonal diversity was possibly underestimated. Among those given AZD1222, only six were seropositive at baseline. Spike was spanned by vaccine-associated CD4 TCRs, which were dominant at 160-218 and 743-854. Spike-specific TCR breadth and depth both grew after two AZD1222 doses.

The V and J genes are TRBV5-1 and TRBJ2-7; D unclear. This specimen consisted of peripheral blood, obtained on day 0 of AZD1222 vaccination. The receptor comes from an adult in good health. In nucleotides, the CDR3 is TGCGCCAGCAGCTTGGCCGCGGCCTCAACTCTCTACGAGCAGTACTTC. As protein: CASSLAAASTLYEQYF.